Sequencing of this T cell receptor beta chain was carried out in a study of T-cell reconstitution after alpha-beta-depleted transplantation in children. This clonotype was recorded at least ten times. TCRbeta library preparation incorporated unique molecular identifiers. TCRdb reprocessed the PCR reads via MiXCR and lists one record per CDR3 protein. The repertoire has approximately 350,000 distinct CDR3 sequences, 13% of them found once; the top ten carry over 3.5%. The CDR3 length is 16 residues. CDR1 is SEHNR and CDR2 is FQNEAQ in the germline V gene (reference sequence). Trimming at V came to 5 bases and at J to 2 bases, leaving 4 bases not matched to a gene.

The chain is built from TRBV7-9 and TRBJ2-3; 13 bases map to TRBD2. This clonotype originated in a human donor who donated a stem cell graft to a child with Fanconi anemia. This specimen was PBMCs, taken from the stem cell graft. The CDR3 reads CASSRTSGGPTDTQYF. CDR3 DNA sequence: TGTGCCAGCAGCCGGACTAGCGGGGGACCCACAGATACGCAGTATTTT.